This TCR beta chain was sequenced in a study of cytomegalovirus exposure and HLA in healthy donors (dated by TCRdb to about 2017). At the level of the whole study: An earlier analysis of a few hundred of the donors reported over 250 Gb of sequence data and 95 million to 140 million unique TCR beta sequences obtained from about 179 million T cells. An early release that covered roughly 600 HLA-typed donors contained about 290 gigabases of sequencing data and 65 million to 100 million unique TCR sequences. Of the roughly 410 genotyped donors, approximately 81% were placed in the genetic ancestry cluster associated with self-reported Caucasian donors. The study aimed to test whether signatures of past pathogen exposure could be identified by cataloging public T cell receptors. The study used immunosequencing to profile the T cell repertoires of approximately 630 subjects and linked those repertoires to cytomegalovirus serostatus. A separate validation cohort of more than 100 different subjects was used in addition to the roughly 720-subject first cohort. To predict cytomegalovirus infection status, the study brought together high-throughput TCR immunosequencing, statistical association of individual TCRs with disease status, and machine learning. To study patterns of TCR occurrence, a later analysis re-analyzed previously published TCR beta repertoires from around 700 donors and added high-resolution HLA genotyping. Rather than using new phenotypic data, the later analysis identified candidate immune exposures from TCR beta sequences and from how often those sequences occurred across donors. In an earlier analysis of roughly 540 of the donors, high-throughput TCR beta sequencing was used to judge whether each TCR beta V gene segment behaved as functional or pseudogenic. Donor age, sex, ethnicity and CMV serostatus were collected together with the repertoire data. A later genetic analysis used genome-wide SNP genotypes for about three fifths of the 666 donors, treating that subset as a discovery cohort. Every repertoire in the discovery cohort had been generated on one and the same sequencing platform. Both class I and class II loci were covered by HLA typing, at four-digit resolution. The number of donors typed differed by locus, with 629-630 for A, B, C, DRB1 and DQB1, over 500 for DQA1, nearly 610 for DPA1, and some 450 for DPB1. A few DR-DQ haplotypes were handled as single units for association and clustering because linkage in the cohort was strong. Across approximately 400 genotyped donors of the cohort, an average of roughly 250,000 unique TCR beta nucleotide sequences per donor were sequenced, and around 19% of those sequences were non-productive.

The cohort was made up of 650 to 700 healthy bone marrow donors. At the time of sampling, every cohort member was nominally healthy, though immune exposures that went unrecorded were likely present. The donor tested CMV seronegative and was one of the 352 seronegative cohort members. Every donor gave a peripheral blood sample, and the peripheral blood mononuclear cells from that sample were used for TCR beta sequencing. The Qiagen DNeasy Blood Extraction Kit was used to extract genomic DNA from the blood cell samples. On this clone: What antigen it recognizes has not been identified. The record has no base qualities; no much larger clone is one base away.

General study outcomes and caveats: According to a later analysis, most CMV-associated TCR beta chains appeared to be HLA-restricted, and the HLA associations seemed to be driven largely by CMV exposure. Several of the top co-occurrence clusters appeared to be linked to parvovirus B19, influenza, CMV and Epstein-Barr virus, according to a later analysis. Most TCR sequences were observed very rarely across donors, whereas some public TCRs were present in many individuals. In vitro tests confirmed that a few of the cytomegalovirus-associated TCR beta chains recognize cytomegalovirus antigens. Compared with the approximately 710-donor mean, donors in an Asian-associated ancestry cluster had fewer N-insertions in productive TCRs, according to a later genetic analysis. Sequencing depth was assumed to be roughly uniform across donors in the presence/absence analyses, though that assumption may not hold. A later analysis found that HLA-associated TCR beta chains were more clonally expanded and had lower generation probabilities than equally common non-associated chains. Correlated functional status among segregating V segments might be attributable to linkage disequilibrium, but an unknown experimental factor could not be ruled out. In an earlier analysis of approximately 590 of the donors, most TCR beta V segments appeared in productive rearrangements about 87% or about 30% of the time, broadly matching IMGT annotations. In a later genetic analysis, a missense DCLRE1C variant was associated with V-gene and J-gene trimming of TCR beta chains, and the association was replicated in an independent cohort. A further reported finding was that TCR beta sequences accurately predicted the HLA-A and HLA-B alleles for most subjects in the first cohort. In a later analysis, TCR association rates were found to vary across HLA loci, with the most associated TCRs seen for DRB1 alleles and the fewest for HLA-C alleles. Assigning TCR associations to individual alleles was difficult when HLA alleles, especially DR and DQ, strongly co-occurred. Because counts were too low, roughly 16 rarely observed V segments, including chromosome 9 orphons, were left out of the earlier analysis of some 640 of the donors. The only immune exposure information available for the cohort was CMV serostatus. Because HLA typing was unavailable for some donors at each locus, only the typed subset was used in association tests. The classifier was reported to diagnose cytomegalovirus status with high specificity and sensitivity in both the original cohort and the validation cohort. This cohort had only TCR beta chains sequenced, and the lack of alpha or paired-chain data limited which features could be detected. The sequencing pipeline was judged likely to have produced a cluster of highly shared sequence variants as a technical artifact. A later analysis associated 16,951 TCR beta sequences with specific HLA alleles at a false discovery rate of 0.05. The authors suggested that the approach could potentially be extended to other disease states and immunological phenotypes. The study gave a list of under 200 TCR beta chains associated with cytomegalovirus.

Library construction relied on the immunoSEQ multiplex PCR assay. For the multiplex PCR, a mixture combining 60 forward primers for TCR Vbeta segments and 13 reverse primers for TCR Jbeta segments was used. The CDR3 region of rearranged TCR beta genes was amplified from genomic DNA by a multiplex PCR assay. Amplified TCR beta libraries were sequenced as 87-base-pair reads on the Illumina HiSeq System. The study's own analysis went as follows. A later analysis tallied 70 million to 100 million unique TCR beta chains across the 700 or so repertoires, and about 10 million of those chains were shared by two or more donors. To remove PCR and sequencing errors, raw reads were error-corrected and collapsed into unique sequences using a nearest-neighbor algorithm that merged closely related sequences. Alignment of CDR3 sequences to IMGT reference sequences was used to assign V, D and J gene segments. For a sequence to be retained, a match of at least six nucleotides to both a V gene segment and a J gene segment was required. Rearrangements were classified as productive when the CDR3 lacked stop codons and remained in frame with V and J, and all other rearrangements were classified as non-productive. CDR3 was defined according to IMGT convention as the region running from the second conserved V-encoded cysteine to the conserved J-encoded phenylalanine. The earlier analysis of approximately 590 of the donors excluded any sequence lacking an unambiguous match to a single V gene segment. An earlier analysis of 587 of the donors classified V segments as functional when productive rearrangements were above 56.7% and as segregating when the standard deviation between donors was above 5%. A statistical classification framework was built for diagnosing cytomegalovirus status from the catalog of TCR beta chain sequences. In a later analysis, V and J genes were assigned by comparing TCR nucleotide sequences against IMGT/GENE-DB human TR gene sequences. In a later analysis, CDR3 sequences and most-parsimonious VDJ recombination scenarios were assigned using the TCRdist pipeline. A later analysis defined each TCR beta chain by its CDR3 amino acid sequence plus V-gene family, and excluded reads lacking a unique V-gene family. As a way to deal with suspected cross-contamination and a sequencing artifact, a later analysis dropped 450 to 600 nucleotide sequences that were highly shared and had low generation probability. In a later analysis, a clonal expansion index for each public chain was calculated from normalized within-repertoire ranks of inferred template counts. Generation probabilities in a later analysis came from a VDJ recombination model fitted to out-of-frame rearrangements, and those results were checked against IGoR. In a later analysis, TCR-TCR, TCR-HLA and TCR-CMV co-occurrence was scored with hypergeometric tests, and a repertoire-size bias correction was applied to TCR pairs. False discovery rates were estimated in a later analysis by permuting HLA or CMV assignments 20 times. In a later analysis, co-occurring TCRs were grouped using DBSCAN, with TCRdist sequence similarity added in when clustering inside HLA-allele-positive subsets. Co-occurrence clustering excluded repertoires with fewer than 30,000 or more than 120,000 public chains, plus five with anomalous nucleotide sharing. In its TCRdb copy, this immuneACCESS table keeps in-frame sequences only and misses some clones. Where compared with another copy, unresolved V genes explain less than half of these, and the others have no known cause. V and J calls and clone size are given by that table; D and trimming were obtained from the DNA. This sample lists approximately 130,000 clones; over 70% were detected once. Roughly 3% of the sample comes from the top ten.

The sequence derives from a man aged 30 to 45 in good health and CMV-seronegative. The sequenced sample was PBMCs.

This receptor carries the CDR3 CASSRTGTQEAYEKLFF. The DNA sequence is as follows: TGTGCCAGTAGCAGAACCGGGACACAGGAAGCGTATGAAAAACTGTTTTTT. Recombination linked TRBV19 to TRBJ1-4; TRBD1 is possibly the D segment (6 matching bases). The CDR3 numbers 17 residues from cysteine through phenylalanine. Only the CDR3 region is kept as DNA, spanning 51 bases read in frame from base 1. The V end loses 6 bases and the J end loses 6 bases, and a stretch of 23 bases separates them. CDR1 and CDR2, looked up from the germline V gene (reference sequence), are LNHDA and SQIVND.